One T cell receptor beta chain is described in this entry. Ten or more counts support this clonotype. Its antigen remains unidentified. The input lacks base qualities; no much larger clone sits a single base away. Germline trimming amounts to 5 bases on V and 0 bases on J, with 5 as the count of junction bases outside the gene matches. The germline V gene encodes CDR1 MDHEN and CDR2 SYDVKM. Including the terminal cysteine and phenylalanine, the CDR3 comprises 16 residues. Left in the record is the CDR3 DNA by itself, 48 bases read in frame from the first base. This sample was included in a study of T cells in Graves' hyperthyroidism and ophthalmopathy (dated by TCRdb to the late 2010s). About the study as a whole: Peripheral blood samples were taken at initial diagnosis, before any treatment was given. To identify TCR V-J signatures that set the groups apart, the researchers used a discovery cohort of 100 patients, made up of fewer than 50 with Graves' ophthalmopathy and 57 with stable Graves' hyperthyroidism. An independent validation cohort of fewer than 20 hyperthyroidism patients and 17 patients who later progressed to ophthalmopathy tested prospective prediction of ophthalmopathy. The 100 discovery patients were randomly split 7:3 into training and test sets. The study also compared thyroid tissue and blood T-cell repertoires from 6 or 7 Graves' hyperthyroidism patients. Following sampling, methimazole starting at 30 mg daily was given to hyperthyroidism patients, and high-dose intravenous methylprednisolone was given to ophthalmopathy patients. The paper describes TCR Vbeta CDR3 sequencing of 120 to 150 peripheral blood samples, made up of 43 ophthalmopathy patients, some 76 hyperthyroidism patients and roughly 17 progressor patients. The paper's findings and limits, for the study overall: Ophthalmopathy was separated from stable hyperthyroidism by a 13 V-J signature model, with 85% to 90% sensitivity and just over 81% specificity obtained in cross-validation and 80%/75% obtained in testing. Most expanded thyroid clonotypes (frequency above 0.001) were also detected in blood, suggesting blood repertoires may reflect thyroid immune responses. In validation, the model predicted progression to ophthalmopathy a median of roughly 6.5 months before onset, with about 67% sensitivity and almost 75% specificity. Sample size was not statistically predetermined, and blinding of investigators to group allocation was not performed.

The TCR beta CDR3 regions were amplified from the RNA transcripts. The TCR CDR3 was subjected to a first round of RT-PCR using the HTBI primer set and the Qiagen OneStep RT-PCR kit. The libraries were constructed in a second round of multiplex PCR and then size-selected and purified. Libraries were sequenced paired-end with 100 bp reads on an Illumina HiSeq2000. The original methods were these. Raw data were processed with SOAPnuke, discarding reads with adapters, uncalled bases, mean Phred below 15, or no exact constant-primer or identifier match. COPE v1.2.5 was used to merge the high-quality paired reads, and each unique nucleotide sequence was defined as a clonotype. MiTCR v1.1 was used to align clonotypes to the IMGT TRBV, TRBD and TRBJ reference segments. The analysis included only V-J combinations with a frequency above 0.0001, which together covered roughly 99% of the repertoires. The TCS score was defined as F50 (clonal expansion) divided by E x V (chaos), with BLOSUM62-based TCRdist calculated between CDR3 peptides within each V-J. Welch's t-statistics and random forest reduced 500 to 650 V-J features to fewer than 15, which were used in a naive Bayes classifier (R e1071). Using fastp trimming at Q25 and MiXCR clonotype assembly, TCRdb reanalyzed the public sequencing data and kept in-frame beta chains. Merged by CDR3 protein, the rows form single entries marked with the most common genes and DNA. The V and J calls come from TCRdb's annotation, not from the publication. This sample lists some 270,000 distinct CDR3 sequences; around 24% were detected once. 35% to 40% of the sample rests with the top ten.

Ophthalmopathy patients had moderately to severely active disease, with a Clinical Activity Score of 3 or more, a NOSPECS grade of 4 or more, and a disease duration of less than 3 months. The study excluded patients with uncontrolled infections, other autoimmune diseases, pregnancy or lactation. Diagnoses were based on clinical symptoms, serum thyroxine and TRAb, thyroid ultrasound and orbital computed tomography. Ficoll-Paque density gradient centrifugation was used to isolate PBMCs from about 10 ml of fresh peripheral blood. Trizol reagent was used to extract total RNA, and RNA quality was then checked on an Agilent 2100 Bioanalyzer.

The receptor comes from a woman in her forties with Graves' ophthalmopathy. Material: blood. The chain couples TRBV28 to TRBJ2-7, and 12 junctional nucleotides match TRBD2. The CDR3 here reads CASSPGTSGPSYEQYF. The nucleotide sequence reads TGTGCCAGCAGTCCCGGGACTAGCGGGCCCTCCTACGAGCAGTACTTC.